This paragraph reports one T cell receptor (beta chain). No cognate antigen has been identified for it. Base qualities are not recorded, but no much larger clone differs from it by a single base. This sample was included in a study of blood T cell repertoires in COVID-19 (TCRdb year 2020). Broadly, across the study: The collaborator samples originated in the United States, Italy and Spain and spanned the acute and convalescent phases of COVID-19. Deeply sampled blood TCRbeta repertoires from subjects exposed to, actively infected with, or recovered from COVID-19 were included in the dataset. Where available, HLA class I and class II types were taken from metadata supplied by the sample provider and were not determined by assay-based typing. Sample metadata almost always included a de-identified subject ID, COVID-19 status, age in years and sex. The repertoires were made available in a free public database intended to serve as a resource for research on the immune response to SARS-CoV-2. The samples were drawn from two sources: the first 160 participants of the ongoing ImmuneRACE study, and some 1,300 subjects contributed by 6 global collaborators. The material from the prospective study consisted of cDNA or gDNA derived from T cells, B-cell-depleted T cells, or PBMCs. What the research found in general, with its limitations: The quantity of clinical and demographic metadata differed by source and by participant and was supplied without curation.

Participants in the prospective study were aged about 18 to 100 years, lived in 20 to 30 United States geographic areas, and enrolled through a virtual design. To assign participants to cohorts, the prospective study relied on clinical history that participants themselves reported in a screening survey and a study questionnaire. ImmuneRACE Cohort 3 recovered participants were defined by two consecutive negative NP/OP PCR tests, healthcare professional clearance, or symptom resolution. In the prospective study, mobile phlebotomists collected whole blood, serum and a nasopharyngeal or oropharyngeal swab from each participant. Prospective study participants could optionally give additional blood draws and questionnaires over a roughly two-month period. Before DNA extraction, blood samples from the prospective study were shipped at room temperature or frozen. From V the trimming removes 1 base and from J it removes 0 bases, while the gene matches leave 1 base of the junction unaccounted for. Spanning cysteine to phenylalanine, the CDR3 consists of 18 amino acids. Only CDR3 DNA remains: 54 bases, in frame from the first base. CDR1 and CDR2 were assigned from the germline V gene as SGHVS and FNYEAQ.

TCRbeta CDR3 regions were amplified from genomic DNA by means of the immunoSEQ Assay, a bias-controlled multiplex PCR. In the original analysis: The number of nucleated cells in each sample was estimated from the amplification of reference gene primers within the assay. To quantify the absolute abundance of each unique TCRbeta CDR3 rearrangement, sequence reads were collapsed and filtered. For each sample, productive Simpson clonality was calculated by taking the square root of Simpson's diversity index across productive rearrangements. TCRdb obtained this table from immuneACCESS and retained in-frame rearrangements with V and J assigned. These tables miss some clones; where compared with another copy, unresolved V genes account for less than half of the shortfall, and the remainder is unexplained. V and J calls and clone size are copied from that table; D and trimming were computed from the DNA. A total of roughly 300,000 clones appear in this sample, about 93% of them only once. The top ten hold 0.95% to 1.3% of the sample.

This clonotype was sampled from a woman aged 25-40 years who had recovered from COVID-19. The receptor chain draws on TRBV7-6 and TRBJ2-2; TRBD2 matches 14 bases in the middle. Sequences were obtained from PBMCs or T cells enriched from blood (not recorded which). The CDR3 has the sequence CASSLETSGRANTGELFF. DNA sequence: TGTGCCAGCAGCTTAGAGACTAGCGGGAGGGCGAACACCGGGGAGCTGTTTTTT.